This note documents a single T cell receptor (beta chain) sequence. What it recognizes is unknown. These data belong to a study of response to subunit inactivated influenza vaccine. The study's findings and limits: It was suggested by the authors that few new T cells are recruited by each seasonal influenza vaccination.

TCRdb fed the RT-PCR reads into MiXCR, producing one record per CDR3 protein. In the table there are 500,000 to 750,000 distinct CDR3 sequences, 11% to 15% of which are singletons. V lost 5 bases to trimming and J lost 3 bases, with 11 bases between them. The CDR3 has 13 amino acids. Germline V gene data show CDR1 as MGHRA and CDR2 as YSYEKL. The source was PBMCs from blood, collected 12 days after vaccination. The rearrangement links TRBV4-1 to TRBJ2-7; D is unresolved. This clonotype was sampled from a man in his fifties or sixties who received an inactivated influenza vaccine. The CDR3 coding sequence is TGCGCCAGCAGCATAAATAACGGCTACGAGCAGTACTTC. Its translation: CASSINNGYEQYF.